The 17 T cell receptor beta chains below were found in one sample sequenced in a study of blood T cell repertoires in COVID-19. Clones were read by immunoSEQ multiplex PCR, and TCRdb kept only the in-frame ones, dropping some. The sample lists hundreds of thousands of clones, 80% to 90% occurring once. Sample: peripheral blood. The receptors originated from a woman between 70 and 85 years old with COVID-19, enrolled during active disease.

This chain links TRBV19 with TRBJ1-1; TRBD1 might be the D (5 bases). Trimming pared 5 bases from V and 3 bases from J, leaving 19 bases between. CDR3 length: 16 residues. Germline loops: CDR1 LNHDA, CDR2 SQIVND (reference sequence). In nucleotides, the CDR3 is TGTGCCAGTAGTGTACCCCACCAGGGCGGACACACTGAAGCTTTCTTT. Translated, it gives CASSVPHQGGHTEAFF.

The V call is TRBV5-1, the J call TRBJ1-1; D is perhaps TRBD1 (5 bases). CDR1 and CDR2 (germline): SGHRS, YFSETQ. The CDR3 is 16 amino acids. V was cut by 6 bases and J by 0 bases, with 18 bases left in between. The CDR3 nucleotides read TGCGCCAGCACCGGGGGAGGGGTCGACATGAACACTGAAGCTTTCTTT. Its translation: CASTGGGVDMNTEAFF.

V gene TRBV30 combines with J gene TRBJ2-6; 11 bases line up with TRBD2. CDR1 is GTSNPN, CDR2 SVGIG, per germline (reference sequence). V trimming: 0 bases; J trimming: 2 bases; junction bases outside the gene matches: 3. This CDR3 comprises 17 residues. Written as DNA, the CDR3 is TGTGCCTGGAGTGTAACTAGCGGGAGTGCTGGGGCCAACGTCCTGACTTTC. It codes for CAWSVTSGSAGANVLTF.

V is TRBV25-1 and J is TRBJ1-3, with 8 bases aligning to TRBD1. Germline V gene sequence: CDR1 MGHDK, CDR2 SYGVNS. The CDR3 loop spans 15 amino acids. Trimming removed 2 bases from V and 2 bases from J; junction bases left unmatched: 2. CDR3 bases: TGTGCCAGCAGTGAACAGGGGGCGCCTGGAAACACCATATATTTT. Amino acids: CASSEQGAPGNTIYF.

This rearrangement joins TRBV6-5 to TRBJ2-7; 9 bases align to TRBD2. This CDR3 region has 14 residues. V lost 8 bases and J lost 3; bases outside the gene matches: 8. Looked up from germline, CDR1 is MNHEY and CDR2 is SVGAGI. CDR3 sequence: CASAPSGVFYEQYF. DNA for the CDR3: TGTGCCAGCGCTCCTAGCGGGGTTTTCTACGAGCAGTACTTC.

This clone was seen a few times. The chain is built from TRBV12-5 and TRBJ2-2; 8 bases fit TRBD2. The germline CDR1 and CDR2 sequences are LGHNT and FRNRAP. The CDR3 is made up of 15 amino acids. Trimming took 2 bases from V and 5 from J; bases not matched to a gene: 4. As DNA, the CDR3 is TGTGCTAGTGGTTTGAGCGGGAGTTTTACCGGGGAGCTGTTTTTT. It is translated as CASGLSGSFTGELFF.

The sample holds one count of this clone. The V gene is TRBV7-3, the J gene TRBJ1-6; D not certain. Trimming took off 1 base at V and 10 bases at J, with 23 bases between the two ends. From germline, CDR1 is SGHTA and CDR2 FQGTGA. This CDR3 has 18 amino acids. The CDR3 DNA reads TGTGCCAGCAGCTTAATTCCGACGACGGGGAAGAGAAACTCACCCCTCCACTTT. Its protein product is CASSLIPTTGKRNSPLHF.

The chain recombines TRBV5-4 with TRBJ2-3; TRBD2 agrees at 10 bases. The CDR3 is made up of 17 amino acids. CDR1 and CDR2 (germline): SGHNT, YYREEE (reference sequence). V lost 1 base, J lost 1 base, and 6 bases stayed unmatched. This chain's CDR3 is CASSLRPSGRGTDTQYF. The CDR3 region has the DNA TGTGCCAGCAGCTTGAGGCCTAGCGGGAGAGGCACAGATACGCAGTATTTT.

The chain links TRBV5-8 to TRBJ2-5; TRBD1 agrees at 8 bases. This CDR3 region has 15 residues. V trimming: 1 base; J trimming: 7 bases; junction bases outside the gene matches: 9. CDR1 and CDR2 from the germline V gene are SGHTS and YDEGEE. The CDR3 sequence is CASSLRQGATLTQYF. DNA of the CDR3: TGTGCCAGCAGCTTGAGGCAGGGGGCAACACTGACCCAGTACTTC. Filled out from reference TRBV5-8 and TRBJ2-5, the complete variable domain reads EAGVTQSPTHLIKTRGQQATLRCSPISGHTSVYWYQQALGLGLQFLLWYDEGEERNRGNFPPRFSGRQFPNYSSELNVNALELEDSALYLCASSLRQGATLTQYFGPGTRLLVL.

A single count supports this clone. J is TRBJ2-2 and V is TRBV9; TRBD2 matches 13 bases. CDR3 length: 17 residues. The germline V gene has CDR1 SGDLS and CDR2 YYNGEE. J was trimmed by 5 bases and V by 4 bases; bases with no gene match: 8. For the CDR3, the DNA is TGTGCCAGCAGCATCCGGACTAGCGGGAGCGGAACCGGGGAGCTGTTTTTT. Translation: CASSIRTSGSGTGELFF.

This chain connects TRBV30 to TRBJ1-3; 11 bases are a match to TRBD1. V dropped 4 bases and J dropped 2; count of bases not matched to a gene: 4. CDR1 GTSNPN and CDR2 SVGIG come from the germline V gene (reference sequence). This CDR3 contains 15 residues. The CDR3: CAWTGTGGPGNTIYF. DNA of the CDR3: TGTGCCTGGACCGGGACAGGGGGGCCTGGAAACACCATATATTTT.

The chain is built from TRBV7-9 and TRBJ1-2, with D perhaps matching TRBD1 (6 bases). CDR1 and CDR2 from the germline V gene are SEHNR and FQNEAQ (reference sequence). The V gene lost 4 bases and the J gene lost 8 bases, with 20 bases spanning the gap. This CDR3 contains 15 residues. The CDR3 is CASSSGMVQGRGYTF. CDR3 in DNA: TGTGCCAGCAGCTCGGGTATGGTACAGGGACGAGGCTACACCTTC. Based on the CDR3 plus reference TRBV7-9 and TRBJ1-2, the full variable domain is DTGVSQNPRHKITKRGQNVTFRCDPISEHNRLYWYRQTLGQGPEFLTYFQNEAQLEKSRLLSDRFSAERPKGSFSTLEIQRTEQGDSAMYLCASSSGMVQGRGYTFGSGTRLTVV.

The chain recombines TRBV28 with TRBJ1-4; tentative D call: TRBD1 (6 bases). Germline lookup yields CDR1 MDHEN and CDR2 SYDVKM. Deletions cut 3 bases from V and 8 bases from J, with 16 bases between. CDR3 size: 15 residues. The CDR3 bases are TGTGCCAGCAGTTTGGCCCGGGCAGGGGAGGAAAAACTGTTTTTT. Its protein is CASSLARAGEEKLFF.

The chain has TRBV27 and TRBJ2-7; no reliable D call. Trimming took 4 bases from V and 1 from J, leaving 11 bases between them. Per the germline V gene, CDR1 is MNHEY and CDR2 is SMNVEV (reference sequence). This CDR3 contains 14 residues. CDR3 nucleotide sequence: TGTGCCAGCAGTTGGTCCGACACTTCCTACGAGCAGTACTTC. It encodes CASSWSDTSYEQYF.

Only one count was recorded for this clone. J is TRBJ1-5 and V is TRBV30; D is perhaps TRBD1 (6 bases). Germline CDR1 reads GTSNPN; CDR2 reads SVGIG (reference sequence). Between the trimmed V and J ends, which lost 2 bases and 0 bases, there was a span of 14 bases. This CDR3 comprises 16 residues. The CDR3 spells CAWSYRVPLSNQPQHF. In nucleotides, the CDR3 is TGTGCCTGGAGTTACAGGGTACCACTTAGCAATCAGCCCCAGCATTTT.

This clone was seen a single time. The CDR3 nucleotides are TGTGCCAGCAGCCAGGGACTAGCGGGAGGGCCGGGGAATGAGCAGTTCTTC. It translates to CASSQGLAGGPGNEQFF. The chain has TRBV5-4 and TRBJ2-1, with 16 bases matching TRBD2. Trimming took 4 bases from V and 7 from J; bases not matched to a gene: 8. Germline CDR1 is SGHNT and CDR2 is YYREEE (reference sequence). This CDR3 has 17 amino acids.

The CDR3 spells CASSIPGQGGNYGYTF. The CDR3, as DNA: TGTGCCAGTAGTATACCGGGACAGGGGGGAAACTATGGCTACACCTTC. This chain joins TRBV19 and TRBJ1-2; 11 nucleotides agree with TRBD1. The CDR3 contains 16 residues. In germline, CDR1 is LNHDA, CDR2 SQIVND (reference sequence). The trim removed 2 bases at V and 2 bases at J, leaving 4 bases unmatched.